Listed below are T cell receptor beta chains from one sample, sequenced in a study of T cell repertoires in cytomegalovirus infection. TCRdb fed the reads into MiXCR, producing one record per CDR3 protein. The data show about 500,000 distinct CDR3 sequences, with 33% seen just once and roughly a sixth held by the top ten. For these TCRs, the target antigens are not known. The sequenced sample was cultured PBMCs, obtained from culture after CMV antigen stimulation. Every receptor here comes from a human donor in good health (CMV status not recorded). Some clones in this sample may be carry-over from other donors' samples. Both conserved end residues are part of each CDR3. A D gene is named only where the DNA matches it firmly. The size entry is marked missing in some rows and otherwise reads once, few, many or a size class.

V gene	J gene	clone size	D gene	CDR3 protein	CDR3 DNA
TRBV28	TRBJ2-7	few	TRBD2	CATIDSGSTYEQYF	TGTGCCACCATTGACAGCGGGAGTACTTACGAGCAGTACTTC
TRBV6-2/TRBV6-3	TRBJ2-1	.	TRBD2	CASTYLRGRAREQFF	TGTGCCAGCACCTATTTGCGCGGGAGGGCCCGGGAGCAGTTCTTC
TRBV7-2	TRBJ2-3	.	TRBD2	CASSPREGTQYF	TGTGCCAGCAGTCCCCGGGAGGGTACGCAGTATTTT
TRBV7-2	TRBJ1-1	many	.	CASSLVAGMRSEAFF	TGTGCCAGCAGCTTAGTGGCAGGAATGCGATCTGAAGCTTTCTTT
TRBV6-1	TRBJ1-2	few	.	CASSERDRQANYGYTF	TGTGCCAGCAGTGAACGCGACAGGCAAGCTAACTATGGCTACACCTTC
TRBV4-1	TRBJ1-1	.	.	CASSQGVTGGTEAFF	TGCGCCAGCAGCCAAGGGGTTACAGGCGGTACTGAAGCTTTCTTT
TRBV6-6	TRBJ2-7	few	.	CASIFPPYEQYF	TGTGCCAGCATTTTCCCCCCCTACGAGCAGTACTTC
TRBV3-1	TRBJ2-3	few	TRBD1	CASSQGTLRDRDTDTQYF	TGTGCCAGCAGCCAAGGAACACTGCGGGACAGGGATACAGATACGCAGTATTTT
TRBV7-2	TRBJ1-1	many	.	CASSLRTSNTEAFF	TGTGCCAGCAGCTTACGGACCTCGAACACTGAAGCTTTCTTT
TRBV12-3/TRBV12-4	TRBJ2-3	.	.	CASSIVDTQYF	TGTGCCAGCAGTATAGTTGATACGCAGTATTTT
TRBV7-6	TRBJ1-1	many	.	CASSPGGVDTEAFF	TGTGCCAGCAGCCCTGGGGGGGTCGACACTGAAGCTTTCTTT
TRBV7-2	TRBJ1-1	many	.	CASSLWVGPNTEAFF	TGTGCCAGCAGCTTATGGGTAGGCCCGAACACTGAAGCTTTCTTT
TRBV29-1	TRBJ1-1	.	.	CSVVAQLNTEAFF	TGCAGCGTTGTTGCACAGTTGAACACTGAAGCTTTCTTT
TRBV28	TRBJ2-1	.	TRBD2	CASNSGSGGNEQFF	TGTGCCAGCAACTCGGGGTCCGGGGGGAATGAGCAGTTCTTC
TRBV19	TRBJ2-2	.	.	CASSIWFGAETGELFF	TGTGCCAGTAGTATTTGGTTCGGGGCTGAAACCGGGGAGCTGTTTTTT
TRBV7-2	TRBJ2-5	many	TRBD2	CASSFRGRIETQYF	TGTGCCAGCAGCTTCCGCGGGAGAATAGAGACCCAGTACTTC
TRBV29-1	TRBJ1-2	.	.	CSVRISNYGYTF	TGCAGCGTTCGAATTTCTAACTATGGCTACACCTTC
TRBV19	TRBJ2-1	.	.	CASSMRTNEQFF	TGTGCCAGTAGTATGAGGACTAATGAGCAGTTCTTC
TRBV7-3	TRBJ2-3	.	.	CASSLFPGPTDTQYF	TGTGCCAGCAGCTTATTTCCCGGTCCCACAGATACGCAGTATTTT
TRBV7-2	TRBJ2-1	.	TRBD2	CASSERLAANEQFF	TGTGCCAGCAGCGAGCGACTAGCGGCCAATGAGCAGTTCTTC
TRBV6-6	TRBJ1-5	.	TRBD1	CASSSNRQGDAQPQHF	TGTGCCAGCAGCTCGAACAGACAGGGAGATGCACAGCCCCAGCATTTT
TRBV7-2	TRBJ2-4	.	TRBD2	CASRVSGENIQYF	TGTGCCAGCAGAGTTAGCGGGGAAAACATTCAGTACTTC
TRBV20-1	TRBJ2-3	.	TRBD2	CSARVGSSGRPGDTQYF	TGCAGTGCTAGAGTGGGATCTAGCGGGAGGCCGGGAGATACGCAGTATTTT
TRBV27	TRBJ2-3	.	TRBD2	CASTRTSGRSTDTQYF	TGTGCCAGCACCCGGACTAGCGGGAGGAGCACAGATACGCAGTATTTT
TRBV28	TRBJ1-1	.	.	CASSLGGGSRAEAFF	TGTGCCAGCAGTTTAGGCGGAGGGTCTAGGGCTGAAGCTTTCTTT
TRBV11-2	TRBJ2-1	.	.	CASKPRRAYNEQFF	TGTGCCAGCAAGCCCCGGCGGGCTTACAATGAGCAGTTCTTC
TRBV4-2	TRBJ1-2	.	TRBD1	CASSERGRGRGDYGYTF	TGTGCCAGCAGCGAAAGGGGTAGGGGGCGCGGGGACTATGGCTACACCTTC
TRBV6-1	TRBJ2-7	.	.	CASRLQGQWNEQYF	TGTGCCAGCAGACTTCAGGGGCAGTGGAACGAGCAGTACTTC
TRBV19	TRBJ2-1	few	TRBD2	CASSIDRPVASGRFF	TGTGCCAGTAGTATAGATCGCCCCGTGGCTAGCGGGAGGTTCTTC
TRBV6-2/TRBV6-3	TRBJ2-1	few	TRBD2	CASSPHGSGSVEQFF	TGTGCCAGCAGTCCCCATGGTAGCGGGAGTGTTGAGCAGTTCTTC
TRBV7-8	TRBJ2-3	many	TRBD2	CASSFLAGVKLSTDTQYF	TGTGCCAGCAGCTTCCTAGCGGGAGTAAAGCTTAGCACAGATACGCAGTATTTT
TRBV6-1	TRBJ2-2	.	.	CASSGRDVSPTGELFF	TGTGCCAGCAGTGGGAGGGATGTGAGTCCCACCGGGGAGCTGTTTTTT
TRBV4-2	TRBJ2-1	few	.	CASSQDLGGTNYNEQFF	TGTGCCAGCAGCCAAGATCTGGGCGGGACGAACTACAATGAGCAGTTCTTC
TRBV7-9	TRBJ2-7	.	TRBD2	CASSSRDRRGGRAPYEQYF	TGTGCCAGCAGCTCCAGGGACCGCCGGGGCGGGAGGGCCCCCTACGAGCAGTACTTC
TRBV19	TRBJ1-2	.	.	CASSMIDNYGYTF	TGTGCCAGTAGTATGATAGATAACTATGGCTACACCTTC
TRBV12-3/TRBV12-4	TRBJ2-1	.	TRBD1	CASSLPGQSPNEQFF	TGTGCCAGCAGTCTTCCGGGACAGTCACCCAATGAGCAGTTCTTC
TRBV7-6	TRBJ1-1	few	TRBD1	CASRHSGQANTEAFF	TGTGCCAGCAGGCACAGCGGACAGGCGAACACTGAAGCTTTCTTT